Below, 19 T cell receptor beta chains from the same sample are listed, as sequenced in a study of control samples from healthy donors and cancer patients. The protocol was immunoSEQ multiplex PCR, while the TCRdb copy is restricted to in-frame clones and leaves out a portion. The data contain 70,000 to 75,000 clones, over 75% of them singletons. The source material was blood. The receptors originated from a woman aged 45-65 years in good health.

J is TRBJ2-7 and V is TRBV7-8; no clear D. There are 12 residues in the CDR3. Per the germline V gene, CDR1 is SGHVS and CDR2 is FQNEAQ. V lost 4 bases and J 10 bases, leaving 14 bases between the germline ends. The CDR3 DNA sequence: TGTGCCAGCAGCTCCTTAATAGGGCCCCAGTACTTC. This gives the protein CASSSLIGPQYF.

This clone was counted between two and nine times. The chain uses TRBV27 and TRBJ2-7; either TRBD1 or TRBD2 may supply D (5 bases each). The CDR3 consists of 19 residues. CDR1 MNHEY and CDR2 SMNVEV come from the germline V gene (reference sequence). V was clipped by 0 bases and J by 3 bases, with 24 bases between them. The CDR3 sequence: CASSLSKITGPRKLYEQYF. For the CDR3, the DNA is TGTGCCAGCAGTTTATCTAAGATAACGGGACCGCGAAAGCTCTACGAGCAGTACTTC.

This sequence joins TRBV11-2 and TRBJ2-7; 10 nucleotides align to TRBD1. V was clipped by 5 bases and J by 7 bases; unmatched bases: 11. Germline CDR1 reads SGHAT; CDR2 reads FQNNGV. This CDR3 is built from 15 residues. The CDR3, as DNA: TGTGCCAGCAGCCCTTCAGGACAGGGGGGTGGGGAGCAGTACTTC. The encoded protein is CASSPSGQGGGEQYF.

The chain employs TRBV30 and TRBJ1-5; D possibly corresponds to TRBD1 (5 bases). Germline V lookup: CDR1 GTSNPN, CDR2 SVGIG (reference sequence). Trimming removed 3 bases at V and 6 bases at J, with 12 bases between. CDR3 length: 13 amino acids. The CDR3 sequence: CAWSGGDGQPQHF. DNA of the CDR3: TGTGCCTGGAGCGGGGGAGACGGTCAGCCCCAGCATTTT.

The V call is TRBV2, the J call TRBJ1-1; no clear D gene. The CDR3 consists of 13 residues. Per the germline V gene, CDR1 is SNHLY and CDR2 is FYNNEI. V lost 1 base and J lost 4, with 7 bases in between. The CDR3 DNA sequence: TGTGCCAGCAGTGAAGAGGGTCCCACTGAAGCTTTCTTT. Translated, it gives CASSEEGPTEAFF.

The CDR3: CSVEGGVREKLFF. The CDR3, as DNA: TGCAGCGTTGAAGGGGGGGTTCGTGAAAAACTGTTTTTT. The rearrangement uses TRBV29-1 and TRBJ1-4, with D perhaps TRBD1 (5 bases). Trimming stripped 1 base from V and 7 bases from J, with 10 bases between. CDR1 and CDR2 (germline): SQVTM, ANQGSEA. The CDR3 totals 13 residues. Full variable domain (outside the CDR3, taken from reference TRBV29-1 and TRBJ1-4): SAVISQKPSRDICQRGTSLTIQCQVDSQVTMMFWYRQQPGQSLTLIATANQGSEATYESGFVIDKFPISRPNLTFSTLTVSNMSPEDSSIYLCSVEGGVREKLFFGSGTQLSVL.

This clone has more than one count but fewer than ten. This chain uses TRBV19 with TRBJ1-5; TRBD1 aligns across 9 bases. The CDR3 runs 12 residues. CDR1 is LNHDA, CDR2 SQIVND, per germline (reference sequence). The junction had 3 bases not matched to a gene; V was cut back by 11 bases and J by 4 bases. CDR3 bases: TGTGCCGCCGGACAGGGGAATCAGCCCCAGCATTTT. Translated: CAAGQGNQPQHF.

The J gene is TRBJ2-1, the V gene TRBV4-1; D is unclear. This CDR3 has 17 residues. Trimming left V 2 bases short and J 0 bases short, with 14 bases between. Germline CDR1 and CDR2: MGHRA and YSYEKL. The chain's CDR3 is CASSQTPPTSSYNEQFF. The CDR3 region has the DNA TGCGCCAGCAGCCAAACTCCCCCAACGAGCTCCTACAATGAGCAGTTCTTC.

The CDR3 nucleotides are TGTGCCAGCAGTCCCTCCATGGGGAGCGGGTCCTACAATGAGCAGTTCTTC. Translated, it gives CASSPSMGSGSYNEQFF. The genes are TRBV28 and TRBJ2-1, with a tentative D call TRBD2 (6 bases). This CDR3 has 17 amino acids. CDR1 is MDHEN and CDR2 is SYDVKM in the germline V gene. V was cut by 5 bases and J by 1 base, with 18 bases left in between. Looking up the rest from reference TRBV28 and TRBJ2-1 gives the full variable domain: DVKVTQSSRYLVKRTGEKVFLECVQDMDHENMFWYRQDPGLGLRLIYFSYDVKMKEKGDIPEGYSVSREKKERFSLILESASTNQTSMYLCASSPSMGSGSYNEQFFGPGTRLTVL.

This rearrangement joins TRBV18 to TRBJ1-3; D is unclear. The length of the CDR3 is 13 residues. The germline V gene has CDR1 KGHSH and CDR2 LQKENI. Trimming took 1 base from V and 4 from J, leaving 5 bases between them. CDR3 coding DNA: TGTGCCAGCTCACCACAGTCGGGAAACACCATATATTTT. Amino acid sequence: CASSPQSGNTIYF.

V is TRBV25-1 and J is TRBJ2-7; 12 bases align to TRBD1. V dropped 3 bases and J dropped 7; count of bases not matched to a gene: 4. CDR3 length equals 14 residues. Germline V CDR1 and CDR2: MGHDK, SYGVNS. CDR3 in DNA: TGTGCCAGCAGTGATCGGGACAGGGGGCGAGAGCAGTACTTC. It yields the protein CASSDRDRGREQYF.

The V gene is TRBV5-1, the J gene TRBJ2-7; TRBD2 might be the D (6 bases). This CDR3 is 13 amino acids long. Trimming left V 5 bases short and J 3 bases short, with 12 bases between. The V gene's germline CDR1 is SGHRS and CDR2 YFSETQ. For the CDR3, the DNA is TGCGCCAGCAGATGGGGGGATAACTACGAGCAGTACTTC. Protein product: CASRWGDNYEQYF.

The rearrangement uses TRBV7-2 and TRBJ1-5; D unresolved. The CDR3 loop spans 12 amino acids. V shed 2 bases and J shed 3 bases, with 2 bases lying between them. The V gene's germline CDR1 is SGHTA and CDR2 FQGNSA. DNA of the CDR3: TGTGCCAGCAGCTTACTCAATCAGCCCCAGCATTTT. Translating gives CASSLLNQPQHF.

The chain recombines TRBV18 with TRBJ1-2; unclear D gene. Trimming pared 5 bases from V and 5 bases from J, leaving 21 bases between. This CDR3 has 16 amino acids. Germline CDR1 KGHSH, CDR2 LQKENI. CDR3 in amino acids: CASSTTTTSPVYGYTF. The CDR3 nucleotides are TGTGCCAGCTCAACCACAACGACAAGCCCTGTGTATGGCTACACCTTC.

The chain has TRBV10-1 and TRBJ2-2; a possible D gene is TRBD1 (5 bases). The germline V and J ends were trimmed by 2 bases and 5 bases, with 6 bases remaining between them. The germline V gene encodes CDR1 WNHNN and CDR2 SYGVQD (reference sequence). This CDR3 is built from 13 residues. CDR3 sequence (DNA): TGCGCCAGCAGTGAGGGGGCGACCGGGGAGCTGTTTTTT. Translating it yields CASSEGATGELFF.

The V gene is TRBV2, the J gene TRBJ2-3; the match to TRBD2 covers 9 bases. This CDR3 has 15 residues. V was clipped by 2 bases and J by 5 bases; unmatched bases: 5. Looked up from germline, CDR1 is SNHLY and CDR2 is FYNNEI. The DNA for the CDR3 is TGTGCCAGCAGTGAATCAGCGGGAGGCGGAGATACGCAGTATTTT. Its translation: CASSESAGGGDTQYF.

This clone was observed a handful of times. The chain employs TRBV3-1 (or the pseudogene TRBV3-2) and TRBJ1-1; D uncertain. The CDR3 consists of 14 residues. V shed 5 bases and J shed 1 base, with 11 bases lying between them. Germline values: CDR1 LGHDT, CDR2 YNNKEL (reference sequence). CDR3 loop: CASSGWRENTEAFF. CDR3 DNA sequence: TGTGCCAGCAGCGGGTGGAGGGAGAACACTGAAGCTTTCTTT.

The chain carries TRBV10-2 and TRBJ2-3; 8 bases fit TRBD2. The CDR3 is made up of 14 amino acids. Germline CDR1 is WSHSY and CDR2 is SAAADI. After removal of 5 bases from V and 3 bases from J, the junction contained 4 bases not matched to a gene. This chain's CDR3 is CASSLSGMTDTQYF. The CDR3 region has the DNA TGCGCCAGCAGTCTTAGCGGGATGACAGATACGCAGTATTTT.

The V call is TRBV18, the J call TRBJ1-5; no clear D. CDR1 and CDR2 (germline): KGHSH, LQKENI. The V and J ends lost 6 bases and 7 bases respectively, with 10 bases between them. The CDR3 is made up of 12 amino acids. The CDR3 sequence: CASSKEQQPQHF. CDR3 bases: TGTGCCAGCTCTAAGGAACAACAGCCCCAGCATTTT.